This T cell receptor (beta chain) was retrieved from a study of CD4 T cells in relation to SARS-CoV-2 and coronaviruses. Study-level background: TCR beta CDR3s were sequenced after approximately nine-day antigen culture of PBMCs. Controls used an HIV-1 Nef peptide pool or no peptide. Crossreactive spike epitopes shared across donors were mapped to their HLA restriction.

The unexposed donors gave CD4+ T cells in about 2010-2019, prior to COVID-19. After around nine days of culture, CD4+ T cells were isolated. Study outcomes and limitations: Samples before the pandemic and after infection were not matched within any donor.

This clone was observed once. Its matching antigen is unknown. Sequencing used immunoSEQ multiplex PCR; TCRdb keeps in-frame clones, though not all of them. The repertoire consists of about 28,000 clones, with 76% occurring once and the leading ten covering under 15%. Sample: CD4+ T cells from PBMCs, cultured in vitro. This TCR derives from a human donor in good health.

The CDR3 DNA is TGTGCCAGCAGTTTGGAGCGGGGGGGCTTGGAGACCCAGTACTTC. Translated, it gives CASSLERGGLETQYF. The chain carries TRBV6-2 or TRBV6-3 and TRBJ2-5, with 10 bases that match TRBD2. V was clipped by 4 bases and J by 5 bases; unmatched bases: 7. CDR1 and CDR2 from the germline V gene are MNHEY and SVGEGT. The CDR3 totals 15 residues.